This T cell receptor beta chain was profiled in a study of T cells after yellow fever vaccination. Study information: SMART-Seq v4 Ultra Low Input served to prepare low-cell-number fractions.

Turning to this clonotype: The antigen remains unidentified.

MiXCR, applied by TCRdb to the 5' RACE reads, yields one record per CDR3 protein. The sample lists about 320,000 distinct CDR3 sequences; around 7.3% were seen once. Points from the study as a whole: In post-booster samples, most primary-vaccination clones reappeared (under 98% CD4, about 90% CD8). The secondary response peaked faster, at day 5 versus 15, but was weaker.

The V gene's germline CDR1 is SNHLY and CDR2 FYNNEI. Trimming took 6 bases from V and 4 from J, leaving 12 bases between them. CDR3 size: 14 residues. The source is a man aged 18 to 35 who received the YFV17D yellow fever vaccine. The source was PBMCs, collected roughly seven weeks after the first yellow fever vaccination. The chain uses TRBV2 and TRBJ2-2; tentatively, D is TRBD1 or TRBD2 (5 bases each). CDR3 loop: CASRELDSTGELFF. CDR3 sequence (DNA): TGTGCCAGCAGGGAACTAGACAGCACCGGGGAGCTGTTTTTT.